These 17 T cell receptor beta chains were sequenced from one sample in a study of T cell responses to AZD1222 COVID-19 vaccine. Produced via immunoSEQ multiplex PCR; TCRdb's table is partial and in-frame only. The repertoire holds 110,000 or so clones, 75% to 95% seen once, with 4.2% in the top ten. The material sequenced was peripheral blood, taken 28 days after the second dose of the MenACWY control vaccine. The origin of the receptors is an adult who received the MenACWY meningococcal vaccine as a control.

The chain joins TRBV10-1 to TRBJ1-2; no clear D gene. V dropped 0 bases and J dropped 6 bases, with 17 bases sitting between them. Germline assignment: CDR1 WNHNN and CDR2 SYGVQD (reference sequence). The CDR3 extends over 16 amino acids. The CDR3: CASSESGLAELDGYTF. Written as DNA, the CDR3 is TGCGCCAGCAGTGAGTCGGGCCTTGCGGAGTTGGATGGCTACACCTTC.

The chain uses TRBV2 and TRBJ1-3; 9 bases map to TRBD1. The V segment lost 4 bases and the J segment 3 bases; nucleotides outside the gene matches: 7. This CDR3 region has 16 residues. Germline-derived CDR1 and CDR2 are SNHLY and FYNNEI. The DNA for the CDR3 is TGTGCCAGCAGTGCGGGAGGGACAGGGTTTGGAAACACCATATATTTT. It codes for CASSAGGTGFGNTIYF.

The chain employs TRBV18 and TRBJ2-5; a possible D gene is TRBD1 (5 bases). Trimming shortened V by 4 bases and J by 1 base, and 7 bases separated the two germline ends. The CDR3 totals 13 residues. Germline V gene sequence: CDR1 KGHSH, CDR2 LQKENI. Here the CDR3 DNA reads TGTGCCAGCTCACAGACAGTCCAAGAGACCCAGTACTTC. The encoded protein is CASSQTVQETQYF.

The genes are TRBV23-1 and TRBJ1-6; D gene uncertain. TRBV23-1 belongs to the ORF category, with a function that is uncertain. V lost 0 bases and J 12 bases, leaving 0 bases between the germline ends. The length of the CDR3 is 10 residues. CDR3 nucleotides: TGCGCCAGCAGTCAATCACCCCTCCACTTT. Translating gives CASSQSPLHF.

The V call is TRBV5-7, the J call TRBJ1-2; D remains unclear. TRBV5-7 is an ORF; its function is uncertain. Trimming shortened V by 2 bases and J by 0 bases, and 11 bases separated the two germline ends. The CDR3 totals 15 residues. The CDR3 reads CASSFRPAANYGYTF. CDR3 coding DNA: TGTGCCAGCAGCTTCCGGCCGGCGGCTAACTATGGCTACACCTTC.

The table lists this clone with a count of one. CDR3 sequence (DNA): TGTGCCAGCAGCCGGAGCCCTGAGGGCTTATCCGAGCAGTACTTC. Its translation: CASSRSPEGLSEQYF. The V gene is TRBV9, the J gene TRBJ2-7, with a weak D call TRBD2 (5 bases). The CDR3 spans 15 residues. Germline V gene sequence: CDR1 SGDLS, CDR2 YYNGEE. V was trimmed by 4 bases and J by 6 bases, leaving 20 bases between them.

V is TRBV7-3 and J is TRBJ2-1, with 7 bases aligning to TRBD2. From germline, CDR1 is SGHTA and CDR2 FQGTGA. CDR3 length: 15 amino acids. The J segment lost 5 bases and the V segment lost 1 base, leaving 5 bases of the junction unmatched. CDR3 sequence (DNA): TGTGCCAGCAGCTTAAGGGTAGCGGGTAACAATGAGCAGTTCTTC. Translating gives CASSLRVAGNNEQFF.

This clone was counted between two and nine times. This rearrangement joins TRBV6-4 to TRBJ2-1; D unresolved. CDR1 MRHNA and CDR2 SNTAGT come from the germline V gene. CDR3 length: 16 residues. V gave up 6 bases and J gave up 7 bases, with 22 bases separating them. CDR3 amino acids: CASSQDSAGPTNEQFF. The CDR3 DNA reads as TGTGCCAGCAGCCAAGACTCGGCCGGACCTACAAATGAGCAGTTCTTC.

CDR3 loop: CASSFLWGRTGELFF. DNA for the CDR3: TGTGCCAGCAGTTTTCTCTGGGGGCGCACCGGGGAGCTGTTTTTT. The chain recombines TRBV28 with TRBJ2-2; D is possibly TRBD1 (6 bases). Deletions cut 3 bases from V and 4 bases from J, with 12 bases between. The CDR3 sequence is 15 residues long. Germline loops: CDR1 MDHEN, CDR2 SYDVKM.

The chain recombines TRBV11-3 with TRBJ2-1, with D uncertain. Germline V lookup: CDR1 SGHNT, CDR2 YENEEA. The CDR3 spans 15 residues. V was cut by 1 base and J by 7 bases, with 14 bases left in between. The CDR3 DNA reads TGTGCCAGCAGCTTAGGAGAGGTATCTTGGAATGAGCAGTTCTTC. Amino acids: CASSLGEVSWNEQFF.

This clone was seen a single time. The chain has TRBV30 and TRBJ1-5; tentative D call: TRBD1 (6 bases). The CDR3 consists of 14 residues. The germline gives CDR1 GTSNPN, CDR2 SVGIG (reference sequence). CDR3 sequence: CAALYSGAGQPQHF. The CDR3, as DNA: TGTGCTGCTCTTTATTCAGGGGCTGGCCAGCCCCAGCATTTT.

This chain uses TRBV7-9 with TRBJ2-3; 8 bases align to TRBD2. CDR1 is SEHNR, CDR2 FQNEAQ, per germline (reference sequence). This CDR3 region has 15 residues. V was clipped by 5 bases and J by 1 base; unmatched bases: 5. Here the CDR3 reads CASSRLSGGTDTQYF. The CDR3 nucleotides are TGTGCCAGCAGCCGCCTTAGCGGGGGCACAGATACGCAGTATTTT.

This chain uses TRBV6-1 with TRBJ1-5; 7 nucleotides align to TRBD1. CDR1 is MNHNS and CDR2 is SASEGT in the germline V gene. V was clipped by 3 bases and J by 6 bases; unmatched bases: 8. CDR3 length: 15 residues. The CDR3 loop is CASSDGDRAGQPQHF. The CDR3 DNA reads as TGTGCCAGCAGTGACGGTGACAGGGCGGGTCAGCCCCAGCATTTT.

This CDR3 is CASSFGRGGTQYF. The CDR3 region has the DNA TGTGCCAGCAGCTTCGGAAGAGGGGGTACGCAGTATTTT. The V call is TRBV7-2, the J call TRBJ2-3; tentatively, D is TRBD1 (6 bases). V lost 3 bases, J lost 8 bases, and 12 bases lay in between. Per the germline V gene, CDR1 is SGHTA and CDR2 is FQGNSA. The CDR3 is 13 residues long.

This clone is a singleton in its sample. V and J are TRBV20-1 and TRBJ2-5; perhaps TRBD1 as D (5 bases). Per germline, CDR1 DFQATT and CDR2 SNEGSKA (reference sequence). V lost 3 bases, J lost 1 base, and 12 bases lay in between. The CDR3 runs to 14 residues. CDR3 residues: CSASGRATQETQYF. Written as DNA, the CDR3 is TGCAGTGCTAGTGGCAGGGCCACCCAAGAGACCCAGTACTTC.

This sequence joins TRBV24-1 and TRBJ2-1, with a weak D call TRBD1 (6 bases). The CDR3 runs to 17 residues. CDR1 and CDR2 (germline): KGHDR, SFDVKD. The V end was cut by 2 bases, the J end by 2 bases, with 15 bases between. This CDR3 reads CATSDSPGTSPYNEQFF. The CDR3 region has the DNA TGTGCCACCAGTGATTCCCCCGGGACAAGCCCCTACAATGAGCAGTTCTTC.

This clone has a single count. The chain joins TRBV6-5 to TRBJ2-7; 8 bases align to TRBD1. Germline CDR1 is MNHEY and CDR2 is SVGAGI. The CDR3 loop spans 15 amino acids. V was pared by 0 bases and J by 5 bases, with 6 bases of the junction left unmatched. The CDR3 sequence is CASSYSQGAFDEQYF. The CDR3 DNA is TGTGCCAGCAGTTACTCGCAGGGGGCTTTCGACGAGCAGTACTTC.